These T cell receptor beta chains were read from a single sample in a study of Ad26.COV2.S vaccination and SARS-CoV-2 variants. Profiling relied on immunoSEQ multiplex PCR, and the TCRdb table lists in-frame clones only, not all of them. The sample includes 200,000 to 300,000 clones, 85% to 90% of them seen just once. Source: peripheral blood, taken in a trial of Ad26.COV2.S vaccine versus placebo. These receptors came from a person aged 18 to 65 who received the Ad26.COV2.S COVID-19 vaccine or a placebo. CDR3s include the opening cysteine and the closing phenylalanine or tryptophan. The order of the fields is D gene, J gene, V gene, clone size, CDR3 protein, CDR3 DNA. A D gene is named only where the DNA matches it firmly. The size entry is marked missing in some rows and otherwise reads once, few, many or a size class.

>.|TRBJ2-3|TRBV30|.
CAWSRGYTDTQYF
TGTGCCTGGAGTCGAGGGTACACAGATACGCAGTATTTT
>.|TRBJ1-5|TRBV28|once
CASSLKGIRRQPQHF
TGTGCCAGCAGTTTGAAGGGGATCAGAAGGCAGCCCCAGCATTTT
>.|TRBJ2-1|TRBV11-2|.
CASSFRAWNEQFF
TGTGCCAGCAGCTTCAGAGCTTGGAATGAGCAGTTCTTC
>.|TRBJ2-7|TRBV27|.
CASRPLSGGFYEQYF
TGTGCCAGCAGACCCCTCTCCGGGGGTTTCTACGAGCAGTACTTC
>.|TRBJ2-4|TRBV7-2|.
CASSLDALGAKNIQYF
TGTGCCAGCAGCTTAGATGCGCTAGGGGCCAAAAACATTCAGTACTTC
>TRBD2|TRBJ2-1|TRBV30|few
CAWSVGTSGRGGEQFF
TGTGCCTGGAGTGTTGGGACTAGCGGGAGAGGGGGTGAGCAGTTCTTC
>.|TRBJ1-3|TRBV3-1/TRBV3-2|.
CASSQGGWGRSGNTIYF
TGTGCCAGCAGCCAAGGGGGCTGGGGACGCTCTGGAAACACCATATATTTT
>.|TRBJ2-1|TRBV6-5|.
CASRYQPGPYNEQFF
TGTGCCAGCAGGTACCAACCCGGGCCCTACAATGAGCAGTTCTTC
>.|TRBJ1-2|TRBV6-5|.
CASSSVLPLEGYTF
TGTGCCAGCAGCTCCGTTTTGCCTTTAGAGGGCTACACCTTC
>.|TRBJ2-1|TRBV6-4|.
CASSAETGYNEQFF
TGTGCCAGCAGTGCGGAGACTGGGTACAATGAGCAGTTCTTC
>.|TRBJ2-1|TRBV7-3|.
CASSLMGGAYEQFF
TGTGCCAGCAGCTTAATGGGGGGTGCCTATGAGCAGTTCTTC
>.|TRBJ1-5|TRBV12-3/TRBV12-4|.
CASSLRGWQPQHF
TGTGCCAGCAGTTTACGGGGTTGGCAGCCCCAGCATTTT
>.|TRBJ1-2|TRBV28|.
CASSFPWGQGYTF
TGTGCCAGCAGTTTCCCCTGGGGGCAAGGCTACACCTTC
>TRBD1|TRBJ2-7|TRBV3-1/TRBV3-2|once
CASSQLQGAGEQYF
TGTGCCAGCAGCCAATTACAGGGGGCGGGCGAGCAGTACTTC
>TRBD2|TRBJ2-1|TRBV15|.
CATSKTSGGSEQFF
TGTGCCACCAGCAAGACTAGCGGGGGGTCTGAGCAGTTCTTC
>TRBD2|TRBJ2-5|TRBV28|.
CASSSRDVLAGGGETQYF
TGTGCCAGCAGTTCTCGCGATGTGTTAGCGGGAGGAGGAGAGACCCAGTACTTC
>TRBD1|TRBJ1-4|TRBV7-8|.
CASSLVPRTGTEKLFF
TGTGCCAGCAGCTTAGTTCCTAGGACAGGGACTGAAAAACTGTTTTTT
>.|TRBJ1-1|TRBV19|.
CASSIARDGTEAFF
TGTGCCAGTAGTATAGCCAGGGACGGAACTGAAGCTTTCTTT
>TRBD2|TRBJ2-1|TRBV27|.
CASSLTALGLAGGLFYNEQFF
TGTGCCAGCAGCCTTACAGCCCTAGGACTAGCGGGGGGCCTTTTCTACAATGAGCAGTTCTTC
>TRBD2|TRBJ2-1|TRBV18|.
CASSPLALANNEQFF
TGTGCCAGCTCACCCCTCGCACTAGCGAACAATGAGCAGTTCTTC
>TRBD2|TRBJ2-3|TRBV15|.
CATRGASGGHSTDTQYF
TGTGCCACCAGAGGGGCTAGCGGGGGGCATTCCACAGATACGCAGTATTTT
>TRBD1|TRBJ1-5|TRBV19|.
CATLDRRGQPQHF
TGTGCCACCTTGGACAGGCGTGGTCAGCCCCAGCATTTT
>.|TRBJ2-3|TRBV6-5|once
CASRQHRVTDTQYF
TGTGCCAGCAGGCAGCACAGGGTTACAGATACGCAGTATTTT
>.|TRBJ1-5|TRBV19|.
CASYPRGGSNQPQHF
TGTGCCAGTTACCCCCGGGGCGGTAGCAATCAGCCCCAGCATTTT
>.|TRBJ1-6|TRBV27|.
CASSSGAWGSPLHF
TGTGCCAGCAGTTCAGGGGCCTGGGGATCACCCCTCCACTTT
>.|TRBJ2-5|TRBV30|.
CAWEGGAGETQYF
TGTGCCTGGGAAGGGGGGGCTGGAGAGACCCAGTACTTC
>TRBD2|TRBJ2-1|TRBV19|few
CATGLARNEQFF
TGTGCCACCGGACTAGCGAGAAATGAGCAGTTCTTC
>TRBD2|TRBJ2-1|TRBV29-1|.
CSVLGTSGSSYNEQFF
TGCAGCGTTCTTGGGACTAGCGGGAGCTCCTACAATGAGCAGTTCTTC
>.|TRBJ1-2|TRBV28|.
CASSSRPQSHYGYTF
TGTGCCAGCAGTTCTCGGCCACAGAGTCACTATGGCTACACCTTC
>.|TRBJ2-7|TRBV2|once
CASSEEWDLPSYEQYF
TGTGCCAGCAGTGAAGAGTGGGACTTGCCTTCCTACGAGCAGTACTTC
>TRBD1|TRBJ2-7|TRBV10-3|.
CAISDRTGAQIYEQYF
TGTGCCATCAGTGACCGGACAGGGGCCCAAATCTACGAGCAGTACTTC
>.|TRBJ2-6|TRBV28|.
CASSFGESSGANVLTF
TGTGCCAGCAGTTTCGGCGAGAGCTCTGGGGCCAACGTCCTGACTTTC
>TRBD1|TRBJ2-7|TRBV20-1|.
CSASGQGELEQYF
TGCAGTGCTAGTGGACAGGGGGAATTGGAGCAGTACTTC
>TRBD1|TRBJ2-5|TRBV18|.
CASSPLTGGQETQYF
TGTGCCAGCTCACCGCTGACAGGGGGGCAAGAGACCCAGTACTTC
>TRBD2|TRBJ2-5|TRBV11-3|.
CASSFLRTSGKETQYF
TGTGCCAGCAGCTTTCTCCGGACTAGCGGGAAAGAGACCCAGTACTTC